A single sample gave rise to the 18 T cell receptor beta chains below, sequenced in a study of CD8 T cells in Susac syndrome. About 0.45 to 1 ug RNA was reverse transcribed with random hexamers. One entry per CDR3 protein results from TCRdb running MiXCR on the immunoSEQ multiplex PCR reads. The sample has about 200,000 distinct CDR3 sequences, approximately 95% seen once; the top ten hold 0.093%. Specimen: CD4+ T cells from PBMCs. The receptors here all came from a human donor with multiple sclerosis.

The V gene is TRBV20-1, the J gene TRBJ2-7; D remains unclear. This CDR3 spans 12 amino acids. From germline, CDR1 is DFQATT and CDR2 SNEGSKA (reference sequence). V lost 0 bases, J lost 4 bases, and 7 bases lay in between. The CDR3: CSARETGYEQYF. In DNA form, the CDR3 reads TGCAGTGCTAGAGAGACGGGTTACGAGCAGTACTTC.

This chain connects TRBV6-2 or TRBV6-3 to TRBJ2-1; 9 bases line up with TRBD1. The CDR3 length is 14 residues. CDR1 and CDR2 from the germline V gene are MNHEY and SVGEGT. V shed 6 bases and J 8 bases; nucleotides not matched to a gene: 8. CDR3 nucleotide sequence: TGTGCCAGCAGGCAAGTGGGACAGGGCTATGAGCAGTTCTTC. The encoded protein is CASRQVGQGYEQFF.

This clonotype was recorded only once. This chain joins TRBV5-1 and TRBJ1-6; D might be TRBD1 (5 bases). V dropped 3 bases and J dropped 5 bases, with 15 bases sitting between them. CDR1 is SGHRS and CDR2 is YFSETQ in the germline V gene. The CDR3 loop spans 16 amino acids. The CDR3: CASSWTLKEDNSPLHF. CDR3 nucleotide sequence: TGCGCCAGCAGCTGGACACTTAAAGAGGATAATTCACCCCTCCACTTT.

The rearrangement joins TRBV20-1 to TRBJ2-7; no firm D call. This CDR3 is 14 amino acids long. The V gene lost 1 base and the J gene lost 1 base, with 11 bases spanning the gap. Germline V lookup: CDR1 DFQATT, CDR2 SNEGSKA (reference sequence). The CDR3 reads CSARGQSPSYEQYF. For the CDR3, the DNA is TGCAGTGCTAGAGGGCAGTCGCCTTCCTACGAGCAGTACTTC.

This clonotype was observed once. The rearrangement uses TRBV29-1 and TRBJ2-4; no firm D call. Between the trimmed V and J ends, which lost 0 bases and 9 bases, there was a span of 6 bases. From germline, CDR1 is SQVTM and CDR2 ANQGSEA. This CDR3 has 11 amino acids. The CDR3 coding sequence is TGCAGCGTTGAAGATGTGTCCATTCAGTACTTC. Its translation is CSVEDVSIQYF.

V and J are TRBV30 and TRBJ2-5; TRBD1 agrees at 12 bases. This CDR3 region has 15 residues. CDR1 GTSNPN and CDR2 SVGIG come from the germline V gene (reference sequence). V was clipped by 3 bases and J by 4 bases; unmatched bases: 6. Written as DNA, the CDR3 is TGTGCCTGGAGCGCCGGGACAGGGGGCAGAGAGACCCAGTACTTC. The encoded protein is CAWSAGTGGRETQYF.

This clonotype was seen just once. V usage is TRBV2 and J usage is TRBJ2-6, with a possible D match to TRBD1 (6 bases). The CDR3 has 16 residues. The germline gives CDR1 SNHLY, CDR2 FYNNEI. V was shortened by 4 bases and J by 2 bases, with 12 bases between the two germline ends. CDR3 sequence reads: CASSGFGGAGANVLTF. The CDR3 DNA is TGTGCCAGCAGTGGGTTTGGGGGCGCTGGGGCCAACGTCCTGACTTTC.

The chain employs TRBV20-1 and TRBJ1-1, with D unclear. The CDR3 covers 12 residues. Germline V gives CDR1 DFQATT, CDR2 SNEGSKA (reference sequence). V lost 4 bases to trimming and J lost 4 bases, with 10 bases between them. Here the CDR3 DNA reads TGCAGTGCTACCCCCCGGGGCACTGAAGCTTTCTTT. Translated, it gives CSATPRGTEAFF.

The chain combines TRBV20-1 with TRBJ2-1; 7 bases align to TRBD1. J lost 3 bases, V lost 5 bases, and 4 bases had no gene match. Per the germline V gene, CDR1 is DFQATT and CDR2 is SNEGSKA (reference sequence). This CDR3 spans 13 amino acids. The CDR3 region is CSASRDSYNEQFF. The CDR3 nucleotides read TGCAGTGCTTCCCGGGACAGCTACAATGAGCAGTTCTTC.

J is TRBJ2-7 and V is TRBV27; D perhaps matches TRBD1 (6 bases). The CDR3 spans 13 residues. Trimming pared 6 bases from V and 6 bases from J, leaving 15 bases between. Germline CDR1 MNHEY, CDR2 SMNVEV (reference sequence). CDR3 sequence (DNA): TGTGCCAGCAGGCGTACAGGGACCGGCGAGCAGTACTTC. Its translation: CASRRTGTGEQYF.

The V call is TRBV27, the J call TRBJ2-1; 12 bases align to TRBD2. The V gene end was trimmed by 5 bases and the J gene end by 8 bases; junction bases not matched to a gene: 7. The V gene's germline CDR1 is MNHEY and CDR2 SMNVEV (reference sequence). The CDR3 is 15 residues long. In nucleotides, the CDR3 is TGTGCCAGCAGTCTAACTAGCGGGGGGCGAGATGAGCAGTTCTTC. The encoded protein is CASSLTSGGRDEQFF.

V gene TRBV4-3 combines with J gene TRBJ2-3, with D maybe TRBD2 (7 bases). From germline, CDR1 is LGHNA and CDR2 YSLEER. The V gene lost 0 bases and the J gene lost 6 bases, with 22 bases spanning the gap. The CDR3 is 18 residues long. The CDR3 nucleotides read TGCGCCAGCAGCCAAGACCTCGGGGGCGCGGGGGCGGGGGATACGCAGTATTTT. Its protein product is CASSQDLGGAGAGDTQYF.

The chain uses TRBV20-1 and TRBJ1-2; D remains ambiguous. The germline CDR1 and CDR2 sequences are DFQATT and SNEGSKA (reference sequence). The CDR3 spans 12 residues. The ends were cut back, 2 bases at V and 5 bases at J, with 9 bases in the middle. The CDR3 region is CSARQSAYGYTF. The CDR3 nucleotides read TGCAGTGCTAGACAGTCAGCTTATGGCTACACCTTC.

V and J are TRBV29-1 and TRBJ1-1, with D hard to call. The germline gives CDR1 SQVTM, CDR2 ANQGSEA. This CDR3 has 11 amino acids. DNA of the CDR3: TGCAGTTCAGGTTTGAACACTGAAGCTTTCTTT. This translates into CSSGLNTEAFF. The variable domain in full, completed from reference TRBV29-1 and TRBJ1-1, reads SAVISQKPSRDICQRGTSLTIQCQVDSQVTMMFWYRQQPGQSLTLIATANQGSEATYESGFVIDKFPISRPNLTFSTLTVSNMSPEDSSIYLCSSGLNTEAFFGQGTRLTVV.

The chain links TRBV12-3 or TRBV12-4 to TRBJ2-5; D not resolved. Trimming removed 6 bases from V and 6 bases from J, with 14 bases in between. CDR3 size: 13 residues. The CDR3 DNA follows: TGTGCCAGCAGACCGGACGGGCCACAGACCCAGTACTTC. Translated: CASRPDGPQTQYF.

The count of this clonotype is one. V and J are TRBV7-2 and TRBJ2-3, with 9 bases matching TRBD2. The ends lost 5 bases at V and 4 bases at J; junction bases unmatched: 16. The CDR3 is 18 residues long. Germline CDR1 reads SGHTA; CDR2 reads FQGNSA. CDR3 in amino acids: CASSPRRGGAGLADTQYF. The DNA of the CDR3 is TGTGCCAGCAGCCCCCGGCGCGGGGGGGCCGGGCTTGCAGATACGCAGTATTTT.

In DNA, the CDR3 is TGTGCCAGCAGTATCCCTCCTGGGGCCCAGTACTTC. Its protein is CASSIPPGAQYF. The chain couples TRBV12-3 or TRBV12-4 to TRBJ2-5, with D uncertain. The CDR3 is 12 residues long. V lost 5 bases to trimming and J lost 9 bases, with 13 bases between them.

This chain links TRBV29-1 with TRBJ1-1; D not certain. The germline CDR1 and CDR2 sequences are SQVTM and ANQGSEA. Trimming shortened V by 5 bases and J by 3 bases, and 19 bases separated the two germline ends. The length of the CDR3 is 15 residues. The CDR3 DNA is TGCAGCGTTCCGTCTGGACCGAGGCGGTACACTGAAGCTTTCTTT. It codes for CSVPSGPRRYTEAFF.